These 9 T cell receptor beta chains were all obtained from the same sample, sequenced in a study of T cells in Graves' hyperthyroidism and ophthalmopathy (dated by TCRdb to the late 2010s). The library was made by multiplex PCR. TCRdb records Illumina HiSeq 2000 as the sequencer. The TCR beta CDR3 regions were amplified from RNA transcripts. The TCR CDR3 was subjected to a first round of RT-PCR using the HTBI primer set and the Qiagen OneStep RT-PCR kit. The raw public data were reprocessed by TCRdb itself: fastp quality trimming at Q25, MiXCR clonotype calling, in-frame beta chains only. CDR3 protein duplicates are merged, each entry listing the most common genes and DNA. The sample profile shows hundreds of thousands of distinct CDR3 sequences; about a sixth of them were found once. Jointly, the top ten make up approximately 30% of the sample. Sequenced sample: blood. The receptors come from a young woman with Graves' ophthalmopathy.

This clonotype was found many times. The rearrangement uses TRBV10-2 and TRBJ2-5; 7 nucleotides line up with TRBD1. The CDR3 covers 14 residues. Germline V gene sequence: CDR1 WSHSY, CDR2 SAAADI. The V segment lost 4 bases and the J segment 5 bases; nucleotides outside the gene matches: 7. The chain's CDR3 is CASSGQGVRETQYF. In DNA, the CDR3 is TGCGCCAGCAGTGGACAGGGAGTGAGGGAGACCCAGTACTTC.

This clonotype was observed many times. The chain uses TRBV9 and TRBJ2-1; 12 bases are shared with TRBD2. Germline CDR1 and CDR2: SGDLS and YYNGEE. This CDR3 contains 16 residues. The V and J ends lost 2 bases and 8 bases, in that order; junction bases with no gene match: 8. The CDR3 is CASSVPLAGGVDEQFF. The CDR3 coding sequence is TGTGCCAGCAGCGTCCCCCTAGCGGGAGGGGTGGATGAGCAGTTCTTC.

There are many counts of this clonotype. This chain uses TRBV9 with TRBJ2-3; 9 nucleotides match TRBD2. This CDR3 has 15 amino acids. Germline trimming cut 6 bases from V and 2 bases from J; bases unmatched to any gene: 7. From germline, CDR1 is SGDLS and CDR2 YYNGEE. CDR3 sequence reads: CASTLTSGYTDTQYF. The CDR3 nucleotides are TGTGCCAGCACCCTGACTAGCGGATACACAGATACGCAGTATTTT.

This clonotype has at least ten counts. This chain uses TRBV4-1 with TRBJ2-5; D may match TRBD1 or TRBD2 (5 bases each). V was trimmed by 1 base and J by 5 bases, leaving 11 bases between them. The CDR3 covers 14 residues. Germline loops: CDR1 MGHRA, CDR2 YSYEKL. In DNA, the CDR3 is TGCGCCAGCAGCCAAGTCCGGGGACGGGAGACCCAGTACTTC. It specifies CASSQVRGRETQYF.

This clonotype was counted only a few times. One end of the junction varies from germline; a read error may be responsible. The J gene is TRBJ2-6, the V gene TRBV28, with D perhaps TRBD1 (6 bases). The V gene's germline CDR1 is MDHEN and CDR2 SYDVKM. There are 16 residues in the CDR3. The CDR3 nucleotides are TGTGCCAGCAGTTTGGGACACAGCTCTGGGGCCAACGCCCTGACTTTC. It yields the protein CASSLGHSSGANALTF.

The sample holds a few counts of this clonotype. The chain combines TRBV5-6 with TRBJ2-1; possibly TRBD2 for D (6 bases). The CDR3 spans 16 residues. The germline CDR1 and CDR2 sequences are SGHDT and YYEEEE. Between the trimmed V and J ends, which lost 4 bases and 0 bases, there was a span of 14 bases. CDR3 bases: TGTGCCAGCAGCGTAGGACTAAAGAGCTCCTACAATGAGCAGTTCTTC. Amino acid sequence: CASSVGLKSSYNEQFF.

This clonotype was picked up a small number of times. Here the CDR3 omits its conserved ending phenylalanine or tryptophan, so a read error is the likely source. CDR3 in amino acids: CASSLPRTGNYGYTL. The DNA of the CDR3 is TGTGCCAGCAGCTTACCCCGGACAGGGAACTATGGCTACACCCTC. This chain joins TRBV7-9 and TRBJ1-2, with TRBD1 matching over 8 bases. The CDR3 spans 15 residues. Germline lookup yields CDR1 SEHNR and CDR2 FQNEAQ (reference sequence). V shed 2 bases and J 2 bases; nucleotides not matched to a gene: 4.

This clonotype was observed a few times. Being one base from a much bigger clone, this may be a read error. The V gene is TRBV5-1, the J gene TRBJ1-1; D is perhaps TRBD1 (5 bases). V was shortened by 0 bases and J by 5 bases, with 17 bases between the two germline ends. Germline lookup yields CDR1 SGHRS and CDR2 YFSETQ. The CDR3 extends over 16 amino acids. The DNA for the CDR3 is TGCGCCAGCAGCTTGGATCCCCAGGGAACGTTAACTGAAGCTTTCTTT. Amino acids: CASSLDPQGTLTEAFF.

This clonotype showed up just a few times. The V gene is TRBV10-2, the J gene TRBJ2-5; D tentatively reads TRBD1 or TRBD2 (5 bases each). V lost 0 bases, J lost 7 bases, and 18 bases lay in between. The germline CDR1 and CDR2 sequences are WSHSY and SAAADI. This CDR3 has 16 amino acids. CDR3 nucleotides: TGCGCCAGCAGTGAGTCGGTCGGGGCGGAAATCCGGACCCAGTACTTC. Translating gives CASSESVGAEIRTQYF.